What follows are 30 T cell receptor beta chains derived from one specimen sequenced in a study of cytomegalovirus exposure and HLA in healthy donors. It was with 60 Vbeta and 13 Jbeta primers that the PCR ran. Only in-frame clones appear in the TCRdb table, and some are missing; sequencing was by immunoSEQ multiplex PCR. The sample lists roughly 140,000 clones, around 80% seen once, with roughly 2% in the top ten. The sample consisted of PBMCs. The receptors shown here come from a young man in good health and CMV-seronegative.

The genes are TRBV6-1 and TRBJ2-1, with 8 nucleotides matching TRBD2. The junction had 9 bases not matched to a gene; V was cut back by 9 bases and J by 2 bases. CDR1 and CDR2 (germline): MNHNS, SASEGT. This CDR3 spans 15 amino acids. CDR3: CASSPSGYPYNEQFF. CDR3 DNA sequence: TGTGCCAGTAGCCCTAGCGGGTATCCCTACAATGAGCAGTTCTTC.

The sample holds a few counts of this clone. The V and J genes are TRBV7-9 and TRBJ2-1; perhaps TRBD2 as D (6 bases). The germline gives CDR1 SEHNR, CDR2 FQNEAQ (reference sequence). This CDR3 spans 10 amino acids. Trimming cost V 8 bases and J 7 bases, with 6 bases left between them. CDR3 in amino acids: CASAGNEQFF. DNA for the CDR3: TGTGCCAGCGCGGGGAATGAGCAGTTCTTC.

The gene calls are TRBV6-6 and TRBJ1-2, with a tentative D call TRBD1 (6 bases). The germline CDR1 and CDR2 sequences are MNHNY and SVGAGI (reference sequence). Trimming took off 5 bases at V and 4 bases at J, with 11 bases between the two ends. CDR3 length: 13 amino acids. CDR3 amino acids: CASSPGTIYGYTF. CDR3 bases: TGTGCCAGCAGTCCCGGGACAATCTATGGCTACACCTTC.

This chain connects TRBV12-5 to TRBJ2-7; D is perhaps TRBD1 (6 bases). Trimming pared 1 base from V and 2 bases from J, leaving 15 bases between. The CDR3 runs 16 residues. Germline CDR1 LGHNT, CDR2 FRNRAP. CDR3 nucleotide sequence: TGTGCTAGTGGTTTGGCTGGACAGACCAGGACCTACGAGCAGTACTTC. This gives the protein CASGLAGQTRTYEQYF.

This sequence joins TRBV5-1 and TRBJ2-1; 9 bases agree with TRBD1. Germline CDR1 and CDR2: SGHRS and YFSETQ. This CDR3 spans 15 amino acids. The trim removed 3 bases at V and 6 bases at J, leaving 7 bases unmatched. The CDR3 DNA follows: TGCGCCAGCAGCTGGAGGGACAGGGCGGTCAATGAGCAGTTCTTC. Its translation: CASSWRDRAVNEQFF.

This clone turned up a few times. The CDR3 region is CASRTTSDEDEQYF. The CDR3 DNA reads TGTGCCAGCAGGACGACTAGCGATGAAGACGAGCAGTACTTC. The chain links TRBV2 to TRBJ2-7, with TRBD2 matching over 8 bases. Germline lookup yields CDR1 SNHLY and CDR2 FYNNEI. With 6 bases clipped from V and 5 bases from J, the junction kept 9 bases outside the gene matches. CDR3 size: 14 residues.

This clone was observed a handful of times. The genes are TRBV5-1 and TRBJ1-2; D gene unclear. CDR3 length: 14 amino acids. The V gene lost 5 bases and the J gene lost 0 bases, with 11 bases spanning the gap. Germline V CDR1 and CDR2: SGHRS, YFSETQ. CDR3 residues: CASSFASANYGYTF. The CDR3 DNA reads as TGCGCCAGCAGTTTCGCCTCAGCTAACTATGGCTACACCTTC.

The rearrangement links TRBV5-4 to TRBJ1-2, with 8 bases matching TRBD1. The junction had 16 bases not matched to a gene; V was cut back by 4 bases and J by 5 bases. From germline, CDR1 is SGHNT and CDR2 YYREEE (reference sequence). CDR3 length: 17 amino acids. The CDR3 sequence is CASSPLGQGPEEYGYTF. The CDR3 DNA reads TGTGCCAGCAGCCCACTCGGACAGGGTCCGGAGGAATATGGCTACACCTTC.

This chain connects TRBV29-1 to TRBJ1-5; 9 bases line up with TRBD1. The germline CDR1 and CDR2 sequences are SQVTM and ANQGSEA. The ends lost 4 bases at V and 4 bases at J; junction bases unmatched: 5. The CDR3 is 14 residues long. CDR3 in DNA: TGCAGCGTTGGGGGACAGGGACAGAATCAGCCCCAGCATTTT. Encoded protein: CSVGGQGQNQPQHF. Based on the CDR3 plus reference TRBV29-1 and TRBJ1-5, the full variable domain is SAVISQKPSRDICQRGTSLTIQCQVDSQVTMMFWYRQQPGQSLTLIATANQGSEATYESGFVIDKFPISRPNLTFSTLTVSNMSPEDSSIYLCSVGGQGQNQPQHFGDGTRLSIL.

The V and J genes are TRBV6-6 and TRBJ1-5; the match to TRBD1 covers 7 bases. Trimming cost V 6 bases and J 5 bases; bases outside gene matches: 7. Looked up from germline, CDR1 is MNHNY and CDR2 is SVGAGI (reference sequence). This CDR3 has 14 residues. CDR3 loop: CASSIIGQDQPQHF. In DNA, the CDR3 is TGTGCCAGCAGCATTATTGGACAGGATCAGCCCCAGCATTTT.

Concerning this clone itself: A junction boundary mismatches the germline segment, possibly from a read error. V and J are TRBV18 and TRBJ1-5, with D possibly TRBD1 on 6 matching bases. Germline loops: CDR1 KGHSH, CDR2 LQKENI. There are 15 residues in the CDR3. The CDR3 nucleotides are TGTGCCAGCTCACCAAGGACAGAAAACAATCAGCCCCAGAATTTT. Protein product: CASSPRTENNQPQNF.

The chain joins TRBV2 to TRBJ2-1, with no clear D. Germline CDR1 is SNHLY and CDR2 is FYNNEI. V lost 5 bases and J lost 9, with 11 bases in between. The CDR3 spans 12 residues. The CDR3 sequence: CASSIGPGEQFF. The DNA for the CDR3 is TGTGCCAGCAGTATTGGGCCAGGTGAGCAGTTCTTC.

V gene TRBV4-1 combines with J gene TRBJ2-4; TRBD1 might be the D (5 bases). Germline V gene lookup returns CDR1 MGHRA and CDR2 YSYEKL. The CDR3 is 16 amino acids. Trimming removed 4 bases at V and 0 bases at J, with 13 bases between. In DNA, the CDR3 is TGCGCCAGCAGCCTAGGACGGACACTAGCCAAAAACATTCAGTACTTC. Protein: CASSLGRTLAKNIQYF.

The genes are TRBV5-1 and TRBJ2-3, with TRBD2 matching 8 bases. V shed 4 bases, J shed 0 bases, and the junction held 4 bases outside the gene matches. CDR3 length: 15 amino acids. CDR1 and CDR2 from the germline V gene are SGHRS and YFSETQ. The CDR3 DNA follows: TGCGCCAGCAGCCATACTAGCGGTAGCACAGATACGCAGTATTTT. This sequence encodes CASSHTSGSTDTQYF. Full variable domain (rest looked up from reference TRBV5-1 and TRBJ2-3): KAGVTQTPRYLIKTRGQQVTLSCSPISGHRSVSWYQQTPGQGLQFLFEYFSETQRNKGNFPGRFSGRQFSNSRSEMNVSTLELGDSALYLCASSHTSGSTDTQYFGPGTRLTVL.

The rearrangement uses TRBV27 and TRBJ2-1; the match to TRBD1 covers 7 bases. There are 16 residues in the CDR3. Germline-derived CDR1 and CDR2 are MNHEY and SMNVEV (reference sequence). V lost 4 bases, J lost 3 bases, and 9 bases stayed unmatched. The CDR3 DNA is TGTGCCAGCAGTTCCAGACAGGGCGGTGTCTACAATGAGCAGTTCTTC. Its protein product is CASSSRQGGVYNEQFF.

V usage is TRBV28 and J usage is TRBJ2-1; a weak D match, TRBD1 (6 bases). Trimming shortened V by 3 bases and J by 8 bases, and 26 bases separated the two germline ends. Per germline, CDR1 MDHEN and CDR2 SYDVKM. This CDR3 has 18 amino acids. The CDR3 nucleotides read TGTGCCAGCAGTTTCCATTCTCAAGGCCAGGGGTCGTTGCATGAGCAGTTCTTC. This translates into CASSFHSQGQGSLHEQFF.

The J gene is TRBJ2-1, the V gene TRBV11-2; D possibly corresponds to TRBD1 (5 bases). Trimming pared 8 bases from V and 9 bases from J, leaving 17 bases between. The germline V gene encodes CDR1 SGHAT and CDR2 FQNNGV. This CDR3 region has 13 residues. The CDR3: CASLPPGYGEQFF. The CDR3 nucleotides read TGTGCCAGCCTCCCGCCAGGGTACGGTGAGCAGTTCTTC.

V gene TRBV4-1 combines with J gene TRBJ1-1, with 11 bases lining up with TRBD1. The trim removed 1 base at V and 3 bases at J, leaving 7 bases unmatched. This CDR3 has 17 amino acids. Germline values: CDR1 MGHRA, CDR2 YSYEKL. CDR3 residues: CASSQAGQGARDTEAFF. The DNA of the CDR3 is TGCGCCAGCAGCCAAGCTGGACAGGGGGCCCGTGACACTGAAGCTTTCTTT.

The V and J genes are TRBV18 and TRBJ1-2; no firm D call. Looked up from germline, CDR1 is KGHSH and CDR2 is LQKENI. The germline V and J ends were trimmed by 2 bases and 1 base, with 11 bases remaining between them. CDR3 size: 15 residues. The DNA of the CDR3 is TGTGCCAGCTCACCAGAAGGGAGGTATAACTATGGCTACACCTTC. It is translated as CASSPEGRYNYGYTF. Complete variable domain (other parts from reference TRBV18 and TRBJ1-2): NAGVMQNPRHLVRRRGQEARLRCSPMKGHSHVYWYRQLPEEGLKFMVYLQKENIIDESGMPKERFSAEFPKEGPSILRIQQVVRGDSAAYFCASSPEGRYNYGYTFGSGTRLTVV.

About this clone itself: Other DNA sequences of this sample code for an identical CDR3. The rearrangement joins TRBV6-5 to TRBJ1-5; D not certain. Germline V gives CDR1 MNHEY, CDR2 SVGAGI. Trimming left V 0 bases short and J 6 bases short, with 9 bases between. This CDR3 region has 14 residues. The CDR3 sequence: CASSYSRVGQPQHF. CDR3 coding DNA: TGTGCCAGCAGTTACTCACGGGTGGGTCAGCCCCAGCATTTT.

This clone is a singleton in its sample. This rearrangement joins TRBV6-1 to TRBJ1-5; D unclear. CDR1 and CDR2 (germline): MNHNS, SASEGT. This CDR3 region has 14 residues. Trimming removed 0 bases at V and 7 bases at J, with 10 bases between. The CDR3 DNA is TGTGCCAGCAGTGAAGCAGGGTCGGGGCAGCCCCAGCATTTT. Translation: CASSEAGSGQPQHF.

The chain links TRBV2 to TRBJ2-2, with D possibly matching TRBD1 (5 bases). Trimming took 4 bases from V and 1 from J, leaving 7 bases between them. The CDR3 sequence is 14 residues long. Germline CDR1 reads SNHLY; CDR2 reads FYNNEI. This CDR3 reads CASSGTGNTGELFF. Here the CDR3 DNA reads TGTGCCAGCAGTGGTACAGGGAACACCGGGGAGCTGTTTTTT.

The chain carries TRBV30 and TRBJ2-1; TRBD2 matches 9 bases. V was pared by 1 base and J by 4 bases, with 11 bases of the junction left unmatched. The CDR3 contains 17 residues. Germline loops: CDR1 GTSNPN, CDR2 SVGIG (reference sequence). The CDR3 loop is CAWSGRSTSGLYNEQFF. The DNA of the CDR3 is TGTGCCTGGAGTGGTCGATCGACTAGCGGACTTTACAATGAGCAGTTCTTC.

Remarks on this clone: One junction end does not reproduce the germline sequence, and a read error may be involved. The chain is built from TRBV4-1 and TRBJ1-2; 7 nucleotides align to TRBD1. The CDR3 length is 15 residues. From germline, CDR1 is MGHRA and CDR2 YSYEKL. The CDR3 protein is CASSQFPGTANGYPF. The CDR3, as DNA: TGCGCCAGCAGCCAATTCCCCGGGACAGCAAATGGCTACCCCTTC.

The rearrangement joins TRBV5-4 to TRBJ1-1, with D unclear. The CDR3 covers 13 residues. Trimming took off 5 bases at V and 6 bases at J, with 14 bases between the two ends. Germline V lookup: CDR1 SGHNT, CDR2 YYREEE (reference sequence). In DNA form, the CDR3 reads TGTGCCAGCAGGACTAAAGGGATGGCTGAAGCTTTCTTT. Encoded protein: CASRTKGMAEAFF.

The chain uses TRBV5-1 and TRBJ2-5; D perhaps matches TRBD2 (5 bases). The CDR3 spans 17 residues. V gave up 4 bases and J gave up 5 bases, with 24 bases separating them. The V gene's germline CDR1 is SGHRS and CDR2 YFSETQ. The CDR3 DNA reads TGCGCCAGCAGCCCTTATGCAGGAGGAGGCGTTTTGGAGACCCAGTACTTC. Protein: CASSPYAGGGVLETQYF.

This chain uses TRBV6-5 with TRBJ1-5; D call uncertain. The V gene's germline CDR1 is MNHEY and CDR2 SVGAGI. Trimming cost V 4 bases and J 7 bases, with 11 bases left between them. The CDR3 consists of 13 residues. CDR3 protein: CASSSGFRQPQHF. In DNA form, the CDR3 reads TGTGCCAGCAGTTCAGGCTTTCGGCAGCCCCAGCATTTT.

The chain joins TRBV5-4 to TRBJ2-7, with D possibly matching TRBD2 (5 bases). Deletions cut 3 bases from V and 3 bases from J, with 10 bases between. The germline gives CDR1 SGHNT, CDR2 YYREEE (reference sequence). The CDR3 covers 13 residues. The CDR3 reads CASSSGLHYEQYF. Written as DNA, the CDR3 is TGTGCCAGCAGCTCCGGACTCCACTACGAGCAGTACTTC.

V usage is TRBV10-2 and J usage is TRBJ2-2; D is perhaps TRBD1 (6 bases). The germline V and J ends were trimmed by 3 bases and 5 bases, with 19 bases remaining between them. Germline lookup yields CDR1 WSHSY and CDR2 SAAADI. This CDR3 region has 17 residues. CDR3 region: CASSDRSRGLNTGELFF. CDR3 nucleotides: TGCGCCAGCAGTGATAGGTCCAGGGGTCTTAATACCGGGGAGCTGTTTTTT.

The chain uses TRBV4-1 and TRBJ2-2; TRBD2 matches at 7 bases. The CDR3 is 17 amino acids. Unmatched junction bases numbered 8, after V lost 1 base and J lost 3 bases. Per germline, CDR1 MGHRA and CDR2 YSYEKL. This CDR3 is CASSQAVGRTDTGELFF. CDR3 DNA sequence: TGCGCCAGCAGCCAAGCGGTCGGGAGGACGGACACCGGGGAGCTGTTTTTT.